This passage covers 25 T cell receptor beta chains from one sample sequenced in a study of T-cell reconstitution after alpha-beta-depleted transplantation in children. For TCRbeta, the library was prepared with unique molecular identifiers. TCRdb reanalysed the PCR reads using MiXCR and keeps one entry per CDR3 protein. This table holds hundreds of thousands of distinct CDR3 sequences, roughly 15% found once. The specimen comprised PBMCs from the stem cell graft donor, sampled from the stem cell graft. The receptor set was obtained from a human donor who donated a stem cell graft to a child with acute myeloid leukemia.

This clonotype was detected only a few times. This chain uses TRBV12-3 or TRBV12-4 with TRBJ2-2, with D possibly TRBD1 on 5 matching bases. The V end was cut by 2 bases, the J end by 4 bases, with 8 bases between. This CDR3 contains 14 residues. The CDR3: CASSLMGPTGELFF. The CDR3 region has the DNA TGTGCCAGCAGTTTAATGGGGCCCACCGGGGAGCTGTTTTTT.

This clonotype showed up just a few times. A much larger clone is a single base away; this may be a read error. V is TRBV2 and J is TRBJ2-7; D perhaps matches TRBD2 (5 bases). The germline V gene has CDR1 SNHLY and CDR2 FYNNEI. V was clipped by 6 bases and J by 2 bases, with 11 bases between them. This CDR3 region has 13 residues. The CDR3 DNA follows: TGTGCCAGCAGGGAGGACGGTCCCTACGAGCAGTACTTC. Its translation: CASREDGPYEQYF.

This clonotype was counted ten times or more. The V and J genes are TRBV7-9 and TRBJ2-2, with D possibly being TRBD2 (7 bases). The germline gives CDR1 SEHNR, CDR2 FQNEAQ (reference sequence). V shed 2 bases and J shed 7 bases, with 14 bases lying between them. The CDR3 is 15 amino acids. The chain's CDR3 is CASSLTGGAVGELFF. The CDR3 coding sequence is TGTGCCAGCAGCTTAACGGGGGGCGCCGTCGGGGAGCTGTTTTTT. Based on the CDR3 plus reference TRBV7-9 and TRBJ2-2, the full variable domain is DTGVSQNPRHKITKRGQNVTFRCDPISEHNRLYWYRQTLGQGPEFLTYFQNEAQLEKSRLLSDRFSAERPKGSFSTLEIQRTEQGDSAMYLCASSLTGGAVGELFFGEGSRLTVL.

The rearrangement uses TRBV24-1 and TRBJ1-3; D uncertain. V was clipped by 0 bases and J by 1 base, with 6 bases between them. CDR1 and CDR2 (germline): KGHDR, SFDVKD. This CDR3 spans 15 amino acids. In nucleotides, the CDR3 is TGTGCCACCAGTGATTTGGCCGATTCTGGAAACACCATATATTTT. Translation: CATSDLADSGNTIYF.

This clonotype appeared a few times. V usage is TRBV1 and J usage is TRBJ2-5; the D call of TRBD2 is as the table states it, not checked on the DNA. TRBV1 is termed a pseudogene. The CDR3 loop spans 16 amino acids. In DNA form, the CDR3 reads TGCACCAGCAGCCAAGAAGCGGACCGGTACCAAGAGACCCAGTACTTC. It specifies CTSSQEADRYQETQYF.

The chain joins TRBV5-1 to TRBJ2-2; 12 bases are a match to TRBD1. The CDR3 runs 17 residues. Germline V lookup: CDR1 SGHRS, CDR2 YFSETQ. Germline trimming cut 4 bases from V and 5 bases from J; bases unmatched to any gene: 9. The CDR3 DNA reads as TGCGCCAGCAGCACGGGACAGGGGGCAGGGAGAACCGGGGAGCTGTTTTTT. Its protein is CASSTGQGAGRTGELFF.

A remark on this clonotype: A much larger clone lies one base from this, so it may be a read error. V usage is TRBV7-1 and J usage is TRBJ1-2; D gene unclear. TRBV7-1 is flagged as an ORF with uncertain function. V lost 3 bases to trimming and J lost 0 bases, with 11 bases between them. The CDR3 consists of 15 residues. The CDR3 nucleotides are TGTGCCAGCAGCTCCGGTATAGGAGCTAACTATGGCTACACCTTC. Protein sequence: CASSSGIGANYGYTF.

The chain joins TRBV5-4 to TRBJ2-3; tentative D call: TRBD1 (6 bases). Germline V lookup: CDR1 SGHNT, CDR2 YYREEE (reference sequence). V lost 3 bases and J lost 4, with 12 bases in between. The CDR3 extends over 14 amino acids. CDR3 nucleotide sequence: TGTGCCAGCAGCTACAGGGCTACCCCAGATACGCAGTATTTT. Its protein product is CASSYRATPDTQYF.

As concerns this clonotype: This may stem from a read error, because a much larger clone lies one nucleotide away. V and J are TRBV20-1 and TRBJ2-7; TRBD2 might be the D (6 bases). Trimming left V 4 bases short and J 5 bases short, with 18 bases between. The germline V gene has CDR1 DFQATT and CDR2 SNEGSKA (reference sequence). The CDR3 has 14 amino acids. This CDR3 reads CSAIGQAGSHEQYF. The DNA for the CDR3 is TGCAGTGCTATTGGGCAGGCGGGGTCCCACGAGCAGTACTTC.

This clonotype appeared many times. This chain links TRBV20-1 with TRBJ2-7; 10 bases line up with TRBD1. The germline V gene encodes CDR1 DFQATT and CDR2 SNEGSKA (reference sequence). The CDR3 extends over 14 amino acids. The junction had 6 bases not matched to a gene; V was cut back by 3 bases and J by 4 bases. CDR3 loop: CSARAGQGIYEQYF. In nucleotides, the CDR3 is TGCAGTGCTAGGGCGGGACAGGGGATATACGAGCAGTACTTC.

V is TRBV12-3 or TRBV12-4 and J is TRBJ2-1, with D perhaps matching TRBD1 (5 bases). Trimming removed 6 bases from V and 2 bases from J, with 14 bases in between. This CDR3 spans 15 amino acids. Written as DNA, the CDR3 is TGTGCCAGCAGCGACCGGCAGGGCCCCTACAATGAGCAGTTCTTC. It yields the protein CASSDRQGPYNEQFF.

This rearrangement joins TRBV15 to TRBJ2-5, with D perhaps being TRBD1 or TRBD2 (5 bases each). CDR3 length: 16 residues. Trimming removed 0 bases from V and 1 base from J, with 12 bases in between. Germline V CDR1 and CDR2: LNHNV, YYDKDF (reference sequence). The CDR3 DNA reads TGTGCCACCAGCAGAGATCGGGGCAGCTCCCAAGAGACCCAGTACTTC. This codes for CATSRDRGSSQETQYF.

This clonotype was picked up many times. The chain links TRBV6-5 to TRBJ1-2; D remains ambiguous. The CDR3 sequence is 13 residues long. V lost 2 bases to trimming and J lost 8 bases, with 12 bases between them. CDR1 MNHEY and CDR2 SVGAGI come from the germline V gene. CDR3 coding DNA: TGTGCCAGCAGTTACGGCGAGGTTGGCGGCTACACCTTC. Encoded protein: CASSYGEVGGYTF.

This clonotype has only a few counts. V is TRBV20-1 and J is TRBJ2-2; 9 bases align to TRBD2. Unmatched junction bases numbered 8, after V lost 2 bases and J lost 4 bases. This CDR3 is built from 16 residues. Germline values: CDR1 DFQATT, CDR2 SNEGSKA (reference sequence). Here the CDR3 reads CSARIPAGGLTGELFF. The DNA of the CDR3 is TGCAGTGCTAGAATTCCGGCGGGGGGGCTCACCGGGGAGCTGTTTTTT.

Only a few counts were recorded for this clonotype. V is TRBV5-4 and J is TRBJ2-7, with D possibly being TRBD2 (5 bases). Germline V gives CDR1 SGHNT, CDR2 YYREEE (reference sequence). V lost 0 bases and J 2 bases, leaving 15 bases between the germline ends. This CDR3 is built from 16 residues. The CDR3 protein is CASSLVTGNGPYEQYF. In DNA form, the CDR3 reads TGTGCCAGCAGCTTGGTGACGGGGAATGGACCCTACGAGCAGTACTTC.

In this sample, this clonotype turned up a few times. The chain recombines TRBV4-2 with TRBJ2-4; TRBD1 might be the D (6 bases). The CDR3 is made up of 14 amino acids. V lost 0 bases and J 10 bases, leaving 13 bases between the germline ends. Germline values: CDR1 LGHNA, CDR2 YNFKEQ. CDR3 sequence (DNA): TGTGCCAGCAGCCAAGAGCAGGGGTCCTATATTCAGTACTTC. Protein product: CASSQEQGSYIQYF.

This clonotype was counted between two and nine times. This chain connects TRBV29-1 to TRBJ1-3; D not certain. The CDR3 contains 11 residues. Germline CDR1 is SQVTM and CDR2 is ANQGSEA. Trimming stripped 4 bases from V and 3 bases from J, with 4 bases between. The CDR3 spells CSVAGGNTIYF. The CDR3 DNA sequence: TGCAGCGTTGCTGGTGGAAACACCATATATTTT.

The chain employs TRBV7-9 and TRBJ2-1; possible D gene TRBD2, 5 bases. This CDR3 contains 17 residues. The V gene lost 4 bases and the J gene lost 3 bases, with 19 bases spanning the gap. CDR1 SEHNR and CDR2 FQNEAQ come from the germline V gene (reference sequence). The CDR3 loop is CASSSTASLEDYNEQFF. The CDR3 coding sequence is TGTGCCAGCAGCTCCACAGCTTCACTAGAGGACTACAATGAGCAGTTCTTC.

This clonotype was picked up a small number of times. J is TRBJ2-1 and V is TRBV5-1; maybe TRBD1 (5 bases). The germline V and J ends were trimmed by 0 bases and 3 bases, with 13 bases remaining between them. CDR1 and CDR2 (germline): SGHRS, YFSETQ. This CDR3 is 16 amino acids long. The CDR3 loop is CASSLVGLDSYNEQFF. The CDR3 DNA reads TGCGCCAGCAGCTTGGTAGGTCTCGACAGCTACAATGAGCAGTTCTTC.

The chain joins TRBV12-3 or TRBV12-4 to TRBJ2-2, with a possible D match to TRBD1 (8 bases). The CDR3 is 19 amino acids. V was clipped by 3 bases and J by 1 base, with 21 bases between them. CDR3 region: CASSFRGAGGAQNTGELFF. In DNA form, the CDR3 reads TGTGCCAGCAGTTTTCGGGGGGCAGGGGGCGCCCAGAACACCGGGGAGCTGTTTTTT.

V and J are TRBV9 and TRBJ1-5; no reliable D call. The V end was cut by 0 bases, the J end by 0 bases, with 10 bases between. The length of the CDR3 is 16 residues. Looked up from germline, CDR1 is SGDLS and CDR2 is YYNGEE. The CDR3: CASSVGEGNSNQPQHF. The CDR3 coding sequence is TGTGCCAGCAGCGTAGGGGAAGGGAATAGCAATCAGCCCCAGCATTTT.

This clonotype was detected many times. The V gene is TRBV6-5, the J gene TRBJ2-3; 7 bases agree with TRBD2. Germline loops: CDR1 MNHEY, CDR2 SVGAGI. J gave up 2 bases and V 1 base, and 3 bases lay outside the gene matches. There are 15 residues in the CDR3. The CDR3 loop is CASSYLGGDTDTQYF. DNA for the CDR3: TGTGCCAGCAGTTACTTGGGGGGGGACACAGATACGCAGTATTTT.

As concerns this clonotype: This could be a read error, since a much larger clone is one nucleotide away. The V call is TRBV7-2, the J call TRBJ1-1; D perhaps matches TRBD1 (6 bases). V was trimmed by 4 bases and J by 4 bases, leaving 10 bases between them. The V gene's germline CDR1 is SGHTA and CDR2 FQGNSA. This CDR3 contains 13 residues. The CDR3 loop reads CASSYQGFTEAFF. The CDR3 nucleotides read TGTGCCAGCAGCTACCAGGGGTTCACTGAAGCTTTCTTT.

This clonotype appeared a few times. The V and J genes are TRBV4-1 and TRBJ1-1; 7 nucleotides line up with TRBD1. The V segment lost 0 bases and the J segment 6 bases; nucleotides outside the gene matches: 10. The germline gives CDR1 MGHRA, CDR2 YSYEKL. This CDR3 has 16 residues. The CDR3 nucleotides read TGCGCCAGCAGCCAAGAACAGGGGCGCCGGTGGCCTGAAGCTTTCTTT. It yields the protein CASSQEQGRRWPEAFF.

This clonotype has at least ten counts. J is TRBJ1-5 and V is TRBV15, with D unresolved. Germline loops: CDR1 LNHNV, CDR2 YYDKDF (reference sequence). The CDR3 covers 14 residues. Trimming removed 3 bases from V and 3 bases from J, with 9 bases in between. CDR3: CATSRMWDNQPQHF. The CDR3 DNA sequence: TGTGCCACCAGCAGGATGTGGGACAATCAGCCCCAGCATTTT.